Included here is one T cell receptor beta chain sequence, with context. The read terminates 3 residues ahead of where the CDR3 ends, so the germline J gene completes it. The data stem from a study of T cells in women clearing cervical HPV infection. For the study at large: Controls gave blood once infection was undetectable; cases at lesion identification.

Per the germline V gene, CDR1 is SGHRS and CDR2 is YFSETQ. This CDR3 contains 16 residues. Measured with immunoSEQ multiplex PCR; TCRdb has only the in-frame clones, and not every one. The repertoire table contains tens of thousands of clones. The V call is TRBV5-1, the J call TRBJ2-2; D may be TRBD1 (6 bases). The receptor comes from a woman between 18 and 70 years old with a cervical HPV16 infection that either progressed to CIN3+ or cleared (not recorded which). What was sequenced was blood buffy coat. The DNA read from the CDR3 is TGCGCCAGCAGCGACTCCCTCAGGACAGCGGATTCACCG. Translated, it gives CASSDSLRTADSP. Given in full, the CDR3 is CASSDSLRTADSPLFF.